The 31 T cell receptor beta chains reported below all come from one sample, sequenced in a study of HIV-infected children after antiretroviral therapy interruption. The TCR library was built from RNA with a 3' RACE protocol and unique molecular identifiers. TCRdb ran MiXCR on the 3' RACE reads and lists one entry per CDR3 protein. The table has about 83,000 distinct CDR3 sequences, less than 7% seen once. Treatment denoted: PENTA 11 planned treatment interruption arm or continuous ART arm. Sequenced here: CD45RA+ CD4+ T cells from PBMCs, pooled from several time points, sampled from a donor given antiretroviral therapy, either interrupted or continuous. Subset described: naive CD4+ CD45RA+ CD45RO- T cells. The receptors derive from a pool of human donors with HIV.

This clonotype was counted at least ten times. The chain is built from TRBV12-3 or TRBV12-4 and TRBJ1-6; 10 bases fit TRBD1. CDR3 length: 14 amino acids. Trimming took 6 bases from V and 6 from J; bases not matched to a gene: 2. CDR3 DNA sequence: TGTGCCAGCAGGGACAGGGGGTCTAATTCACCCCTCCACTTT. Translated: CASRDRGSNSPLHF.

Ten or more counts support this clonotype. The chain links TRBV7-2 to TRBJ2-3; 8 nucleotides match TRBD2. The CDR3 extends over 17 amino acids. The germline CDR1 and CDR2 sequences are SGHTA and FQGNSA. With V trimmed by 5 bases and J by 2 bases, 12 bases remained unmatched. The CDR3 protein is CASSPSGSGTYTDTQYF. The CDR3 DNA reads TGTGCCAGCAGCCCTAGCGGTAGCGGGACTTACACAGATACGCAGTATTTT.

This clonotype was observed at least ten times. CDR3 sequence: CSVVQGPTEAFF. In DNA form, the CDR3 reads TGCAGCGTTGTACAGGGACCCACTGAAGCTTTCTTT. The rearrangement uses TRBV29-1 and TRBJ1-1, with D perhaps matching TRBD1 (6 bases). Germline CDR1 and CDR2: SQVTM and ANQGSEA. The length of the CDR3 is 12 residues. V lost 4 bases to trimming and J lost 4 bases, with 10 bases between them.

This clonotype is categorized as medium-sized. The chain joins TRBV7-2 to TRBJ2-5; a possible D gene is TRBD1 (6 bases). The CDR3 loop spans 14 amino acids. V gave up 2 bases and J gave up 2 bases, with 9 bases separating them. Germline CDR1 and CDR2: SGHTA and FQGNSA. CDR3 nucleotide sequence: TGTGCCAGCAGCTTAACAGGGAGACAAGAGACCCAGTACTTC. Protein sequence: CASSLTGRQETQYF. Supplemented by reference TRBV7-2 and TRBJ2-5, the full variable domain reads GAGVSQSPSNKVTEKGKDVELRCDPISGHTALYWYRQSLGQGLEFLIYFQGNSAPDKSGLPSDRFSAERTGGSVSTLTIQRTQQEDSAVYLCASSLTGRQETQYFGPGTRLLVL.

This clonotype was seen ten or more times. V usage is TRBV2 and J usage is TRBJ2-5; no reliable D call. V lost 3 bases to trimming and J lost 3 bases, with 11 bases between them. The CDR3 has 14 residues. The germline V gene encodes CDR1 SNHLY and CDR2 FYNNEI. The CDR3: CASSDRSKKETQYF. CDR3 sequence (DNA): TGTGCCAGCAGTGATAGGTCAAAAAAAGAGACCCAGTACTTC.

The V gene is TRBV10-3, the J gene TRBJ1-2, with D unresolved. The germline CDR1 and CDR2 sequences are ENHRY and SYGVKD. Trimming shortened V by 10 bases and J by 10 bases, and 25 bases separated the two germline ends. The CDR3 totals 14 residues. The CDR3 here is CASGDARSNSDYTF. Here the CDR3 DNA reads TGTGCCAGCGGTGATGCGAGATCAAACTCCGACTACACCTTC.

As DNA, the CDR3 is TGTGCCAGCAGCAGGACAGGGGCGAACACCGGGGAGCTGTTTTTT. This codes for CASSRTGANTGELFF. The gene calls are TRBV7-2 and TRBJ2-2; 9 bases are shared with TRBD1. Germline CDR1 reads SGHTA; CDR2 reads FQGNSA. The CDR3 sequence is 15 residues long. Trimming cost V 5 bases and J 0 bases; bases outside gene matches: 1.

With respect to this clonotype: This may stem from a read error, because a much larger clone lies one nucleotide away. The J gene is TRBJ1-1, the V gene TRBV29-1; D uncertain. CDR3 size: 14 residues. Germline V gene sequence: CDR1 SQVTM, CDR2 ANQGSEA. CDR3: CGVGRRLMNTEAFF. The DNA for the CDR3 is TGCGGCGTCGGAAGACGGCTCATGAACACTGAAGCTTTCTTT.

This clonotype was recorded many times. V gene TRBV12-3 or TRBV12-4 combines with J gene TRBJ2-3; TRBD2 matches at 7 bases. V gave up 4 bases and J gave up 2 bases; unmatched junction bases: 9. The CDR3 extends over 16 amino acids. The CDR3 loop reads CASSYSGGEDTDTQYF. CDR3 nucleotide sequence: TGTGCCAGCAGTTATAGTGGGGGGGAAGACACAGATACGCAGTATTTT.

This clonotype has a count of ten or more. The CDR3 DNA reads as TGCAGTGCTAGAGACAGGAAACTACTCTGGCAGTACTTC. Its translation: CSARDRKLLWQYF. This chain links TRBV20-1 with TRBJ2-7; D ambiguous. The CDR3 spans 13 residues. Germline V lookup: CDR1 DFQATT, CDR2 SNEGSKA (reference sequence). The germline V and J ends were trimmed by 0 bases and 9 bases, with 15 bases remaining between them.

This clonotype has only a few counts. The chain is built from TRBV20-1 and TRBJ2-1; D not certain. CDR3 length: 11 amino acids. The ends were cut back, 2 bases at V and 4 bases at J, with 3 bases in the middle. The germline gives CDR1 DFQATT, CDR2 SNEGSKA (reference sequence). CDR3 bases: TGCAGTGCTAGAATGTACAATGAGCAGTTCTTC. It translates to CSARMYNEQFF.

This clonotype came up many times. V and J are TRBV20-1 and TRBJ2-3; D gene ambiguous. The V gene lost 6 bases and the J gene lost 1 base, with 14 bases spanning the gap. The CDR3 length is 14 residues. Germline CDR1 is DFQATT and CDR2 is SNEGSKA (reference sequence). Written as DNA, the CDR3 is TGCAGTGCCCCGCACCACCTCGGCACAGATACGCAGTATTTT. Residues: CSAPHHLGTDTQYF.

This clonotype was recorded at least ten times. The rearrangement uses TRBV10-3 and TRBJ2-7; D is tentatively TRBD1 or TRBD2 (6 bases each). V was pared by 0 bases and J by 9 bases, with 15 bases between. This CDR3 spans 14 amino acids. Germline CDR1 and CDR2: ENHRY and SYGVKD. This CDR3 is CAISESVGEGGQYF. In DNA, the CDR3 is TGTGCCATCAGTGAGTCCGTCGGAGAGGGGGGGCAGTACTTC.

This clonotype was counted at least ten times. The chain has TRBV6-4 and TRBJ2-1; 9 bases are a match to TRBD1. CDR1 and CDR2 from the germline V gene are MRHNA and SNTAGT. This CDR3 region has 16 residues. J lost 15 bases, V lost 4 bases, and 19 bases had no gene match. CDR3 protein: CASSAAPGQGVLPRFF. Here the CDR3 DNA reads TGTGCCAGCAGTGCCGCCCCGGGACAGGGTGTTCTCCCCCGGTTCTTC.

This clonotype was found many times. This chain uses TRBV5-1 with TRBJ2-7; 9 bases line up with TRBD1. The CDR3 is 16 residues long. The V segment lost 1 base and the J segment 5 bases; nucleotides outside the gene matches: 10. Germline-derived CDR1 and CDR2 are SGHRS and YFSETQ. Here the CDR3 reads CASSLLAGTGFHEQYF. The CDR3 DNA reads as TGCGCCAGCAGCTTGCTAGCCGGGACAGGGTTCCACGAGCAGTACTTC.

This clonotype was observed a handful of times. This chain connects TRBV27 to TRBJ2-7; TRBD2 is a possible D gene (5 bases). Germline CDR1 and CDR2: MNHEY and SMNVEV (reference sequence). This CDR3 spans 15 amino acids. V lost 3 bases and J lost 4, with 16 bases in between. CDR3 loop: CASSLVREPLYEQYF. Here the CDR3 DNA reads TGTGCCAGCAGTTTGGTCCGGGAACCCCTTTACGAGCAGTACTTC.

The rearrangement links TRBV10-3 to TRBJ1-1, with 7 bases fitting TRBD1. Germline-derived CDR1 and CDR2 are ENHRY and SYGVKD. There are 14 residues in the CDR3. The trim removed 3 bases at V and 4 bases at J, leaving 5 bases unmatched. CDR3 in amino acids: CAISERDRGTEAFF. The CDR3 region has the DNA TGTGCCATCAGTGAAAGGGACAGAGGCACTGAAGCTTTCTTT.

The chain carries TRBV18 and TRBJ1-1; TRBD1 aligns across 9 bases. CDR1 KGHSH and CDR2 LQKENI come from the germline V gene. Germline trimming cut 2 bases from V and 2 bases from J; bases unmatched to any gene: 6. The CDR3 runs 16 residues. CDR3 residues: CASSPTGGYPNTEAFF. In DNA, the CDR3 is TGTGCCAGCTCACCAACAGGGGGCTATCCTAACACTGAAGCTTTCTTT.

This clonotype was recorded at least ten times. The V call is TRBV6-1, the J call TRBJ1-5; D gene unclear. This CDR3 spans 13 amino acids. Germline V gives CDR1 MNHNS, CDR2 SASEGT. With 2 bases removed from V and 4 bases from J, the gap between germline ends came to 6 bases. The DNA for the CDR3 is TGTGCCAGCAGTGAATCGGGGAATCAGCCCCAGCATTTT. Its protein product is CASSESGNQPQHF.

In this sample, this clonotype turned up many times. This rearrangement joins TRBV6-5 to TRBJ2-2; tentative D call: TRBD1 (6 bases). CDR3 length equals 14 residues. Trimming cost V 3 bases and J 7 bases, with 12 bases left between them. Germline values: CDR1 MNHEY, CDR2 SVGAGI. CDR3 DNA sequence: TGTGCCAGCAGTTATCGAGGGGGACGCGGGGAGCTGTTTTTT. Translated: CASSYRGGRGELFF.

The rearrangement uses TRBV5-1 and TRBJ2-1; TRBD1 aligns across 8 bases. The CDR3 spans 19 residues. CDR1 and CDR2 from the germline V gene are SGHRS and YFSETQ. V shed 2 bases, J shed 1 base, and the junction held 14 bases outside the gene matches. This CDR3 is CASSFRTGKMGISYNEQFF. CDR3 nucleotide sequence: TGCGCCAGCAGCTTCCGGACAGGGAAGATGGGTATTTCCTACAATGAGCAGTTCTTC.

The sample holds many counts of this clonotype. V and J are TRBV7-2 and TRBJ2-1; D uncertain. The V end lost 4 bases, the J end lost 0 bases, and 13 bases lay between the germline ends. Germline CDR1 SGHTA, CDR2 FQGNSA. This CDR3 region has 16 residues. CDR3 region: CASSSHSSLSYNEQFF. The CDR3 coding sequence is TGTGCCAGCAGCTCGCACTCGAGCCTCTCCTACAATGAGCAGTTCTTC.

This clonotype was observed a few times. V is TRBV13 and J is TRBJ1-1; D not resolved. The CDR3 loop spans 14 amino acids. Trimming pared 5 bases from V and 4 bases from J, leaving 14 bases between. The germline gives CDR1 PRHDT, CDR2 FYEKMQ (reference sequence). The CDR3 DNA reads TGTGCCAGCAGCGGACCTTCCGTCTCCACTGAAGCTTTCTTT. Amino acid sequence: CASSGPSVSTEAFF.

This clonotype occurred many times. This rearrangement joins TRBV6-6 to TRBJ2-7, with TRBD2 matching over 9 bases. Unmatched junction bases numbered 8, after V lost 0 bases and J lost 2 bases. Germline V gene sequence: CDR1 MNHNY, CDR2 SVGAGI (reference sequence). The CDR3 is 17 residues long. CDR3 DNA: TGTGCCAGCAGTTACTCGACCCTAGCGGGACTTACCTACGAGCAGTACTTC. The encoded protein is CASSYSTLAGLTYEQYF.

In this sample, this clonotype turned up many times. This chain links TRBV11-2 with TRBJ2-5, with 8 bases aligning to TRBD2. Germline values: CDR1 SGHAT, CDR2 FQNNGV. Trimming at V came to 5 bases and at J to 0 bases, leaving 14 bases not matched to a gene. This CDR3 region has 18 residues. CDR3 sequence (DNA): TGTGCCAGCAGCCACAGGGCACTAGCGGTTCTGTACCAAGAGACCCAGTACTTC. Protein: CASSHRALAVLYQETQYF.

Many counts were recorded for this clonotype. Here the CDR3 reads CASSVDGVRGEKLFF. CDR3 nucleotides: TGTGCCAGCAGCGTAGATGGCGTCAGGGGTGAAAAACTGTTTTTT. The chain carries TRBV9 and TRBJ1-4; possible D gene TRBD1, 6 bases. Trimming left V 0 bases short and J 7 bases short, with 13 bases between. Germline V CDR1 and CDR2: SGDLS, YYNGEE. The CDR3 runs 15 residues.

This clonotype was counted many times. The chain is built from TRBV25-1 and TRBJ1-6; D call uncertain. Germline V lookup: CDR1 MGHDK, CDR2 SYGVNS. Trimming cost V 4 bases and J 8 bases, with 12 bases left between them. The CDR3 extends over 14 amino acids. CDR3 nucleotides: TGTGCCAGCAGTGGGGCTAGGTCAGATTCACCCCTCCACTTT. This sequence encodes CASSGARSDSPLHF.

The rearrangement uses TRBV24-1 and TRBJ2-7, with 9 bases fitting TRBD1. This CDR3 has 15 residues. Per the germline V gene, CDR1 is KGHDR and CDR2 is SFDVKD. J lost 2 bases, V lost 3 bases, and 4 bases had no gene match. In DNA, the CDR3 is TGTGCCACCAGTGATCCTGGGGACAGGGCCTACGAGCAGTACTTC. Its translation: CATSDPGDRAYEQYF.

By share, this clonotype counts as medium-sized. The CDR3 is CASSPYLGGSVNNEQFF. CDR3 bases: TGTGCCAGCAGCCCTTACTTGGGGGGCTCGGTCAACAATGAGCAGTTCTTC. The gene calls are TRBV7-3 and TRBJ2-1; D could derive from TRBD1 or TRBD2 (6 bases each). The germline V gene encodes CDR1 SGHTA and CDR2 FQGTGA. Trimming cost V 5 bases and J 5 bases, with 22 bases left between them. CDR3 size: 17 residues.

This clonotype was observed many times. The chain has TRBV5-5 and TRBJ1-2; D is undetermined. This CDR3 is built from 13 residues. The germline CDR1 and CDR2 sequences are SGHKS and YYEKEE (reference sequence). V lost 0 bases and J 5 bases, leaving 8 bases between the germline ends. The CDR3 DNA sequence: TGTGCCAGCAGCTTGGCCTATCTTTATGGCTACACCTTC. This translates into CASSLAYLYGYTF. The whole variable domain, remainder taken from reference TRBV5-5 and TRBJ1-2, is DAGVTQSPTHLIKTRGQQVTLRCSPISGHKSVSWYQQVLGQGPQFIFQYYEKEERGRGNFPDRFSARQFPNYSSELNVNALLLGDSALYLCASSLAYLYGYTFGSGTRLTVV.

The sample holds a few counts of this clonotype. The chain joins TRBV6-5 to TRBJ2-1; 10 bases align to TRBD2. Germline CDR1 is MNHEY and CDR2 is SVGAGI. After removal of 4 bases from V and 8 bases from J, the junction contained 11 bases not matched to a gene. This CDR3 has 16 amino acids. The CDR3 sequence is CASSSPSGGAGDEQFF. In DNA, the CDR3 is TGTGCCAGCAGTTCTCCAAGCGGGGGGGCCGGAGATGAGCAGTTCTTC.